Below, 32 T cell receptor beta chains from the same sample are listed, as sequenced in a study of T cell changes during pregnancy in multiple sclerosis (dated by TCRdb to between 2018 and 2021). The library was generated by the immunoSEQ multiplex PCR assay. TCRdb carries this immuneACCESS record with in-frame sequences only. Its versions omit some clonotypes, under half of them owing to an unresolved V gene in the studies checked, with the rest unexplained. The sample has 90,000 to 120,000 clones on record, around 90% of them singletons. Of the sample, 1.2% falls within the top ten clones. Sample: peripheral blood, taken in the second trimester of pregnancy. These TCRs come from a female donor with multiple sclerosis, enrolled in a pregnancy study.

CDR3 DNA: TGCGCCAGCAGTGAGTCGCAGCTCGGACTAGCGGGGGGGCCCCATGAGCAGTTCTTC. Translation: CASSESQLGLAGGPHEQFF. This chain links TRBV10-1 with TRBJ2-1, with TRBD2 matching 15 bases. Per the germline V gene, CDR1 is WNHNN and CDR2 is SYGVQD (reference sequence). The trim removed 0 bases at V and 8 bases at J, leaving 11 bases unmatched. The CDR3 runs 19 residues.

This chain joins TRBV25-1 and TRBJ2-7; unclear D gene. The CDR3 loop spans 11 amino acids. Trimming took off 8 bases at V and 3 bases at J, with 8 bases between the two ends. CDR1 and CDR2 (germline): MGHDK, SYGVNS. CDR3 residues: CASRGVYEQYF. The CDR3 nucleotides are TGTGCCAGCCGCGGAGTCTACGAGCAGTACTTC.

The J gene is TRBJ2-1, the V gene TRBV10-3; 7 positions match TRBD1. The CDR3 sequence is 14 residues long. The V segment lost 2 bases and the J segment 8 bases; nucleotides outside the gene matches: 6. Germline loops: CDR1 ENHRY, CDR2 SYGVKD. This chain's CDR3 is CAISEEGAGDEQFF. In DNA, the CDR3 is TGTGCCATCAGTGAGGAGGGGGCGGGCGATGAGCAGTTCTTC.

The rearrangement uses TRBV5-6 and TRBJ1-4, with D uncertain. The V and J ends lost 4 bases and 0 bases respectively, with 10 bases between them. Germline values: CDR1 SGHDT, CDR2 YYEEEE. The CDR3 loop spans 15 amino acids. The CDR3, as DNA: TGTGCCAGCAGCATCAGGCTCACAACTAATGAAAAACTGTTTTTT. Residues: CASSIRLTTNEKLFF.

The genes are TRBV13 and TRBJ2-3, with a weak D call TRBD2 (6 bases). CDR1 is PRHDT, CDR2 FYEKMQ, per germline (reference sequence). V was trimmed by 5 bases and J by 10 bases, leaving 16 bases between them. The length of the CDR3 is 13 residues. The CDR3 loop is CASSRQTSPAQYF. The CDR3, as DNA: TGTGCCAGCAGCCGCCAGACTAGTCCGGCGCAGTATTTT. The complete variable domain, with remaining parts taken from reference TRBV13 and TRBJ2-3, reads AAGVIQSPRHLIKEKRETATLKCYPIPRHDTVYWYQQGPGQDPQFLISFYEKMQSDKGSIPDRFSAQQFSDYHSELNMSSLELGDSALYFCASSRQTSPAQYFGPGTRLTVL.

The CDR3 DNA sequence: TGTGCCAGTAGTTCAACCCAGGGTGGACCCTACGAGCAGTACTTC. It codes for CASSSTQGGPYEQYF. The genes are TRBV19 and TRBJ2-7, with a possible D match to TRBD1 (5 bases). CDR1 is LNHDA and CDR2 is SQIVND in the germline V gene (reference sequence). This CDR3 spans 15 amino acids. V was trimmed by 5 bases and J by 2 bases, leaving 16 bases between them.

This chain joins TRBV2 and TRBJ2-7, with 7 bases aligning to TRBD1. Looked up from germline, CDR1 is SNHLY and CDR2 is FYNNEI. CDR3 length: 14 residues. Losses at the gene ends were 2 bases for V and 0 bases for J; bases not matched to a gene: 1. Here the CDR3 reads CASSEYRGSYEQYF. The DNA of the CDR3 is TGTGCCAGCAGTGAATACAGGGGCTCCTACGAGCAGTACTTC.

The chain combines TRBV7-2 with TRBJ2-1, with 11 bases that match TRBD2. This CDR3 has 15 amino acids. The germline CDR1 and CDR2 sequences are SGHTA and FQGNSA. Trimming cost V 7 bases and J 4 bases; bases outside gene matches: 6. The CDR3 DNA is TGTGCCAGCACCTATACTAGCGGGAGTTACAATGAGCAGTTCTTC. It specifies CASTYTSGSYNEQFF.

This clone came up a few times. The gene calls are TRBV23-1 and TRBJ1-5; D not resolved. TRBV23-1 is filed as an ORF, its function uncertain. This CDR3 has 12 amino acids. The V end lost 3 bases, the J end lost 11 bases, and 11 bases lay between the germline ends. CDR3 amino acids: CASSQRPAAQHF. In nucleotides, the CDR3 is TGCGCCAGCAGTCAGCGACCCGCGGCCCAGCATTTT.

The V and J genes are TRBV18 and TRBJ2-5; TRBD1 might be the D (6 bases). Trimming took 2 bases from V and 5 from J, leaving 12 bases between them. The CDR3 length is 14 residues. Germline loops: CDR1 KGHSH, CDR2 LQKENI. CDR3 protein: CASSPYQGLETQYF. As DNA, the CDR3 is TGTGCCAGCTCACCATACCAGGGGCTGGAGACCCAGTACTTC.

This clone came up once. The chain joins TRBV5-1 to TRBJ2-4; possibly TRBD1 for D (7 bases). Germline V gives CDR1 SGHRS, CDR2 YFSETQ. CDR3 length: 15 residues. V lost 4 bases, J lost 5 bases, and 16 bases lay in between. CDR3 DNA: TGCGCCAGCAGCCTAGGAGGGGGCGACCAAAACATTCAGTACTTC. Translated: CASSLGGGDQNIQYF.

The chain carries TRBV2 and TRBJ1-1; possible D gene TRBD1, 6 bases. The V end lost 0 bases, the J end lost 1 base, and 9 bases lay between the germline ends. The CDR3 has 15 residues. Germline CDR1 and CDR2: SNHLY and FYNNEI. DNA of the CDR3: TGTGCCAGCAGTGAAGCCCCGACAGGGAACACTGAAGCTTTCTTT. Protein: CASSEAPTGNTEAFF.

The chain joins TRBV15 to TRBJ1-1, with TRBD1 identical over 7 bases. Germline CDR1 and CDR2: LNHNV and YYDKDF (reference sequence). The junction had 9 bases not matched to a gene; V was cut back by 4 bases and J by 7 bases. This CDR3 comprises 14 residues. The CDR3 DNA is TGTGCCACCAGCACTCACTTGACAGGGAGTGAAGCTTTCTTT. This encodes CATSTHLTGSEAFF.

The chain carries TRBV30 and TRBJ2-7; no clear D gene. The CDR3 contains 11 residues. V was pared by 3 bases and J by 6 bases, with 9 bases between. The germline gives CDR1 GTSNPN, CDR2 SVGIG (reference sequence). The CDR3 sequence is CAWRVGPEQYF. CDR3 coding DNA: TGTGCCTGGAGGGTTGGGCCCGAGCAGTACTTC. The whole variable domain, remainder taken from reference TRBV30 and TRBJ2-7, is SQTIHQWPATLVQPVGSPLSLECTVEGTSNPNLYWYRQAAGRGLQLLFYSVGIGQISSEVPQNLSASRPQDRQFILSSKKLLLSDSGFYLCAWRVGPEQYFGPGTRLTVT.

The rearrangement links TRBV19 to TRBJ1-4, with 7 nucleotides matching TRBD1. The CDR3 runs 12 residues. Germline V gene sequence: CDR1 LNHDA, CDR2 SQIVND (reference sequence). Unmatched junction bases numbered 1, after V lost 7 bases and J lost 5 bases. The CDR3 protein is CASKQGNEKLFF. CDR3 DNA: TGTGCCAGTAAACAGGGGAATGAAAAACTGTTTTTT.

The chain has TRBV30 and TRBJ2-7, with D maybe TRBD2 (6 bases). This CDR3 region has 12 residues. Germline V gene data show CDR1 as GTSNPN and CDR2 as SVGIG (reference sequence). The V and J ends lost 2 bases and 3 bases respectively, with 8 bases between them. CDR3 amino acids: CAWSSGSYEQYF. The CDR3 region has the DNA TGTGCCTGGAGTTCCGGGAGCTACGAGCAGTACTTC. The variable domain in full, with the rest retrieved from reference TRBV30 and TRBJ2-7, is SQTIHQWPATLVQPVGSPLSLECTVEGTSNPNLYWYRQAAGRGLQLLFYSVGIGQISSEVPQNLSASRPQDRQFILSSKKLLLSDSGFYLCAWSSGSYEQYFGPGTRLTVT.

This clone has a single count. The chain recombines TRBV6-1 with TRBJ1-2; no definite D call. V lost 2 bases and J 4 bases, leaving 14 bases between the germline ends. This CDR3 is built from 15 residues. Germline V gene data show CDR1 as MNHNS and CDR2 as SASEGT. CDR3 amino acids: CASSESPAPTYGYTF. The CDR3 DNA is TGTGCCAGCAGTGAAAGCCCCGCTCCTACCTATGGCTACACCTTC.

The J gene is TRBJ2-7, the V gene TRBV15; 10 nucleotides align to TRBD2. The V gene end was trimmed by 0 bases and the J gene end by 0 bases; junction bases not matched to a gene: 5. The CDR3 loop spans 17 amino acids. Germline lookup yields CDR1 LNHNV and CDR2 YYDKDF (reference sequence). The CDR3 DNA sequence: TGTGCCACCAGCAGAGATCGGATAGCGGGAGGCTCCTACGAGCAGTACTTC. Translation gives CATSRDRIAGGSYEQYF.

V is TRBV2 and J is TRBJ2-2; 7 nucleotides match TRBD1. The V gene end was trimmed by 5 bases and the J gene end by 0 bases; junction bases not matched to a gene: 3. Germline CDR1 and CDR2: SNHLY and FYNNEI. This CDR3 comprises 15 residues. CDR3 sequence reads: CASSWTGSNTGELFF. The CDR3 nucleotides read TGTGCCAGCAGTTGGACAGGTTCGAACACCGGGGAGCTGTTTTTT.

V gene TRBV5-1 combines with J gene TRBJ2-5; possibly TRBD2 for D (6 bases). Trimming removed 4 bases from V and 5 bases from J, with 18 bases in between. This CDR3 has 15 residues. The germline gives CDR1 SGHRS, CDR2 YFSETQ. The CDR3 DNA is TGCGCCAGCAGCATCCTTGGGGGGTCAAGCGAGACCCAGTACTTC. This codes for CASSILGGSSETQYF.

V usage is TRBV5-8 and J usage is TRBJ1-1, with D maybe TRBD1 (5 bases). Germline assignment: CDR1 SGHTS and CDR2 YDEGEE. Trimming took 4 bases from V and 1 from J, leaving 14 bases between them. The CDR3 extends over 15 amino acids. CDR3 nucleotide sequence: TGTGCCAGCAGCCGAGATCATACAGGGAACACTGAAGCTTTCTTT. It is translated as CASSRDHTGNTEAFF.

The chain has TRBV27 and TRBJ2-7, with 9 bases fitting TRBD1. Germline CDR1 MNHEY, CDR2 SMNVEV (reference sequence). The V gene end was trimmed by 0 bases and the J gene end by 3 bases; junction bases not matched to a gene: 3. The CDR3 length is 15 residues. DNA of the CDR3: TGTGCCAGCAGTTTATCTGGACAGGGGCACTACGAGCAGTACTTC. Translation: CASSLSGQGHYEQYF.

The V call is TRBV5-1, the J call TRBJ2-2; 8 positions agree with TRBD2. The ends lost 2 bases at V and 5 bases at J; junction bases unmatched: 2. CDR1 is SGHRS and CDR2 is YFSETQ in the germline V gene. This CDR3 comprises 14 residues. The CDR3 reads CASSLAGETGELFF. The DNA of the CDR3 is TGCGCCAGCAGCTTAGCGGGAGAAACCGGGGAGCTGTTTTTT.

The rearrangement uses TRBV6-5 and TRBJ1-4, with 8 bases aligning to TRBD1. Trimming at V came to 4 bases and at J to 5 bases, leaving 6 bases not matched to a gene. Per the germline V gene, CDR1 is MNHEY and CDR2 is SVGAGI. The CDR3 length is 15 residues. CDR3: CASSFTGGPNEKLFF. CDR3 nucleotide sequence: TGTGCCAGCAGTTTTACAGGGGGACCGAATGAAAAACTGTTTTTT.

The rearrangement uses TRBV6-1 and TRBJ1-2, with a tentative D call TRBD1 (6 bases). Trimming pared 4 bases from V and 0 bases from J, leaving 24 bases between. The CDR3 runs to 19 residues. Germline loops: CDR1 MNHNS, CDR2 SASEGT. The CDR3 DNA follows: TGTGCCAGCAGTGCAATCAGGGGTACCTCCGCCGTAGCTAACTATGGCTACACCTTC. Translation gives CASSAIRGTSAVANYGYTF.

CDR3 nucleotides: TGTGCCAGCAGTTACTCGAGCAGGGCTAAGGGCTACACCTTC. Amino acid sequence: CASSYSSRAKGYTF. The V gene is TRBV6-5, the J gene TRBJ1-2, with TRBD1 as a possible D gene (5 bases). V was trimmed by 0 bases and J by 8 bases, leaving 13 bases between them. Germline CDR1 and CDR2: MNHEY and SVGAGI. The CDR3 runs to 14 residues.

The chain uses TRBV10-3 and TRBJ1-2; D possibly corresponds to TRBD1 (5 bases). Per germline, CDR1 ENHRY and CDR2 SYGVKD. This CDR3 comprises 14 residues. V lost 11 bases, J lost 1 base, and 17 bases lay in between. The CDR3 bases are TGTGCCTCTCGTGGGGCATTAATTAACTATGGCTACACCTTC. It encodes CASRGALINYGYTF.

The gene calls are TRBV30 and TRBJ2-1, with 12 bases lining up with TRBD2. Germline trimming cut 1 base from V and 7 bases from J; bases unmatched to any gene: 5. This CDR3 spans 15 amino acids. CDR1 is GTSNPN, CDR2 SVGIG, per germline (reference sequence). The CDR3 is CAWSAGLAGKNEQFF. In DNA, the CDR3 is TGTGCCTGGAGTGCCGGACTAGCGGGAAAGAATGAGCAGTTCTTC.

The V gene is TRBV7-2, the J gene TRBJ2-1; the match to TRBD2 covers 7 bases. This CDR3 is 15 amino acids long. V was clipped by 2 bases and J by 4 bases; unmatched bases: 5. The germline CDR1 and CDR2 sequences are SGHTA and FQGNSA. CDR3 loop: CASSLWGGLYNEQFF. CDR3 nucleotides: TGTGCCAGCAGCTTATGGGGGGGGTTATACAATGAGCAGTTCTTC.

This chain joins TRBV28 and TRBJ1-4, with TRBD1 matching over 8 bases. Germline CDR1 and CDR2: MDHEN and SYDVKM. This CDR3 spans 15 amino acids. After removal of 5 bases from V and 3 bases from J, the junction contained 5 bases not matched to a gene. The CDR3, as DNA: TGTGCCAGCAGTCCGCAGGGGGCTGCTAATGAAAAACTGTTTTTT. Translating it yields CASSPQGAANEKLFF.

J is TRBJ2-1 and V is TRBV7-8; possibly TRBD2 for D (6 bases). Trimming left V 5 bases short and J 3 bases short, with 17 bases between. Germline CDR1 reads SGHVS; CDR2 reads FQNEAQ. The CDR3 has 16 amino acids. CDR3 bases: TGTGCCAGCAGCCCTCCGCCCGGGAGAATCTACAATGAGCAGTTCTTC. This gives the protein CASSPPPGRIYNEQFF.

The J gene is TRBJ2-7, the V gene TRBV7-8; 7 nucleotides align to TRBD2. The germline V gene has CDR1 SGHVS and CDR2 FQNEAQ. Trimming cost V 3 bases and J 2 bases; bases outside gene matches: 1. CDR3 length: 13 amino acids. The CDR3 here is CASSFREAYEQYF. In DNA, the CDR3 is TGTGCCAGCAGCTTCCGGGAGGCCTACGAGCAGTACTTC.